A single sample gave rise to the 22 T cell receptor beta chains below, sequenced in a study of cytomegalovirus exposure and HLA in healthy donors. 60 Vbeta and 13 Jbeta primers were used in PCR. Method: immunoSEQ multiplex PCR; TCRdb's copy keeps in-frame clones and lacks some. The table lists 90,000 to 120,000 clones, about 79% of them singletons. The specimen was PBMCs. All receptors derive from a woman between 18 and 30 years old in good health and CMV-seronegative.

CDR3 protein: CASSPMGQGYHEQYF. In DNA form, the CDR3 reads TGTGCCAGCAGCCCAATGGGACAGGGGTACCACGAGCAGTACTTC. The chain has TRBV7-2 and TRBJ2-7; 10 bases match TRBD1. J gave up 5 bases and V 5 bases, and 9 bases lay outside the gene matches. The germline CDR1 and CDR2 sequences are SGHTA and FQGNSA. The CDR3 loop spans 15 amino acids.

The gene calls are TRBV2 and TRBJ2-1; 7 bases map to TRBD1. V dropped 11 bases and J dropped 1; count of bases not matched to a gene: 17. The CDR3 sequence is 17 residues long. Germline CDR1 and CDR2: SNHLY and FYNNEI. As DNA, the CDR3 is TGTGCCCGCAACCGACAGGGCCCCCCTATTTCCTACAATGAGCAGTTCTTC. Its protein is CARNRQGPPISYNEQFF.

This CDR3 is CSVGGPQRQFF. The CDR3 bases are TGCAGCGTCGGAGGGCCTCAGCGGCAGTTCTTC. The rearrangement joins TRBV29-1 to TRBJ2-1; D perhaps matches TRBD2 (6 bases). The germline CDR1 and CDR2 sequences are SQVTM and ANQGSEA. The CDR3 consists of 11 residues. V was pared by 6 bases and J by 12 bases, with 15 bases between.

This chain joins TRBV11-3 and TRBJ1-6; 8 nucleotides match TRBD1. The trim removed 4 bases at V and 9 bases at J, leaving 17 bases unmatched. CDR3 length equals 18 residues. Germline V lookup: CDR1 SGHNT, CDR2 YENEEA. CDR3 coding DNA: TGTGCCAGCAGCTCAGAACTTACGGCCGGGACAGGAGGTTCACCCCTCCACTTT. It encodes CASSSELTAGTGGSPLHF.

V and J are TRBV11-2 and TRBJ2-7, with 9 bases lining up with TRBD1. J gave up 1 base and V 5 bases, and 18 bases lay outside the gene matches. There are 19 residues in the CDR3. Germline CDR1 SGHAT, CDR2 FQNNGV. The CDR3: CASSVTNPFPGTGSYEQYF. CDR3 DNA: TGTGCCAGCAGCGTAACCAACCCCTTCCCCGGGACAGGGTCCTACGAGCAGTACTTC.

This rearrangement joins TRBV11-2 to TRBJ1-6, with 7 nucleotides matching TRBD1. Germline CDR1 SGHAT, CDR2 FQNNGV. V trimming: 4 bases; J trimming: 6 bases; junction bases outside the gene matches: 6. The CDR3 contains 15 residues. CDR3 in amino acids: CASSSRDRANSPLHF. In DNA, the CDR3 is TGTGCCAGCAGCTCCAGGGACAGAGCTAATTCACCCCTCCACTTT.

This clone was counted between two and nine times. Sequence at one end of the junction differs from germline and may be a read error. The CDR3 protein is CSSSSGTTNYGYTF. In nucleotides, the CDR3 is TGTTCCAGCAGCTCCGGGACAACTAACTATGGCTACACCTTC. The rearrangement links TRBV7-9 to TRBJ1-2, with D perhaps matching TRBD1 (6 bases). The CDR3 runs 14 residues. CDR1 is SEHNR and CDR2 is FQNEAQ in the germline V gene (reference sequence).

The chain recombines TRBV18 with TRBJ1-2; 11 bases are a match to TRBD1. Losses at the gene ends were 0 bases for V and 4 bases for J; bases not matched to a gene: 4. Germline V gene data show CDR1 as KGHSH and CDR2 as LQKENI. The CDR3 has 16 residues. The CDR3 sequence: CASSPPGTGGSYGYTF. As DNA, the CDR3 is TGTGCCAGCTCACCACCCGGGACAGGGGGGAGCTATGGCTACACCTTC.

This chain uses TRBV28 with TRBJ1-3; D might be TRBD1 (5 bases). Germline loops: CDR1 MDHEN, CDR2 SYDVKM. The CDR3 has 16 amino acids. The V gene lost 6 bases and the J gene lost 0 bases, with 15 bases spanning the gap. The CDR3 here is CASSKPRGGSGNTIYF. CDR3 bases: TGTGCCAGCAGCAAACCTAGGGGAGGCTCTGGAAACACCATATATTTT. Using reference TRBV28 and TRBJ1-3 for the parts outside the CDR3, the full variable domain is DVKVTQSSRYLVKRTGEKVFLECVQDMDHENMFWYRQDPGLGLRLIYFSYDVKMKEKGDIPEGYSVSREKKERFSLILESASTNQTSMYLCASSKPRGGSGNTIYFGEGSWLTVV.

This chain connects TRBV5-6 to TRBJ2-3; D may be TRBD2 (6 bases). The CDR3 loop spans 16 amino acids. The germline V gene encodes CDR1 SGHDT and CDR2 YYEEEE. Trimming pared 2 bases from V and 4 bases from J, leaving 17 bases between. The CDR3 is CASSFRETPRADTQYF. The CDR3 DNA is TGTGCCAGCAGCTTCCGGGAGACGCCCCGGGCAGATACGCAGTATTTT.

The CDR3 coding sequence is TGTGCCAGCAGTACCCGGACAGGGAACTATGGCTACACCTTC. Amino acid sequence: CASSTRTGNYGYTF. The J gene is TRBJ1-2, the V gene TRBV6-6, with 8 bases aligning to TRBD1. The CDR3 totals 14 residues. CDR1 is MNHNY and CDR2 is SVGAGI in the germline V gene (reference sequence). The V gene end was trimmed by 5 bases and the J gene end by 2 bases; junction bases not matched to a gene: 4.

The chain employs TRBV18 and TRBJ1-2; TRBD1 matches at 9 bases. The CDR3 extends over 16 amino acids. Unmatched junction bases numbered 5, after V lost 0 bases and J lost 3 bases. CDR1 is KGHSH, CDR2 LQKENI, per germline. The CDR3 spells CASSPPTTGGDYGYTF. DNA of the CDR3: TGTGCCAGCTCACCACCTACGACAGGGGGAGACTATGGCTACACCTTC.

This clone was seen once. The J gene is TRBJ2-2, the V gene TRBV4-3, with D possibly TRBD2 on 6 matching bases. In germline, CDR1 is LGHNA, CDR2 YSLEER. The CDR3 runs 15 residues. V was pared by 1 base and J by 6 bases, with 12 bases between. The CDR3 region is CASSQGSAGPGELFF. The CDR3 nucleotides read TGCGCCAGCAGCCAAGGGTCTGCGGGGCCCGGGGAGCTGTTTTTT.

The CDR3 region has the DNA TGTGCCAGCAACCTAAGGGGCGGGGCAGGGAATAATGAGCAGTTCTTC. Translating it yields CASNLRGGAGNNEQFF. The gene calls are TRBV11-2 and TRBJ2-1; TRBD2 is a possible D gene (6 bases). Trimming cost V 7 bases and J 7 bases, with 23 bases left between them. The V gene's germline CDR1 is SGHAT and CDR2 FQNNGV. This CDR3 is 16 amino acids long.

CDR3 DNA sequence: TGTGCCAGCCACAGGGACGGAGAGACCCAGTACTTC. Translation: CASHRDGETQYF. J is TRBJ2-5 and V is TRBV19; tentatively, D is TRBD1 (6 bases). CDR1 is LNHDA and CDR2 is SQIVND in the germline V gene (reference sequence). CDR3 length equals 12 residues. V was shortened by 9 bases and J by 4 bases, with 12 bases between the two germline ends.

The chain uses TRBV30 and TRBJ1-2; D is uncertain. CDR3 length equals 13 residues. The V and J ends lost 0 bases and 2 bases respectively, with 7 bases between them. Germline V gene data show CDR1 as GTSNPN and CDR2 as SVGIG (reference sequence). The CDR3 sequence: CAWSVSQNYGYTF. The DNA of the CDR3 is TGTGCCTGGAGTGTATCACAAAACTATGGCTACACCTTC. The full variable domain, rest sourced from reference TRBV30 and TRBJ1-2, is SQTIHQWPATLVQPVGSPLSLECTVEGTSNPNLYWYRQAAGRGLQLLFYSVGIGQISSEVPQNLSASRPQDRQFILSSKKLLLSDSGFYLCAWSVSQNYGYTFGSGTRLTVV.

V gene TRBV2 combines with J gene TRBJ2-3, with a tentative D call TRBD2 (5 bases). Germline-derived CDR1 and CDR2 are SNHLY and FYNNEI. This CDR3 region has 12 residues. V was clipped by 8 bases and J by 7 bases, with 13 bases between them. CDR3 sequence reads: CASSSRVYTQYF. CDR3 bases: TGTGCCAGCTCTAGCCGCGTTTATACGCAGTATTTT.

Comments on this clone: Germline and junction disagree at one end, which may indicate a read error. The V gene is TRBV7-8, the J gene TRBJ1-1, with TRBD1 matching over 9 bases. CDR1 SGHVS and CDR2 FQNEAQ come from the germline V gene. This CDR3 is built from 14 residues. The CDR3 region has the DNA TGTGCCAGCAGCTTTGGGACAGGGAACGCTGAAGCTTTCTTT. As protein: CASSFGTGNAEAFF.

V and J are TRBV28 and TRBJ1-2; TRBD1 aligns across 7 bases. V lost 6 bases to trimming and J lost 4 bases; unmatched junction nucleotides: 11. CDR3 length: 15 amino acids. The germline V gene has CDR1 MDHEN and CDR2 SYDVKM. Here the CDR3 reads CASSPTGEGGYGYTF. Written as DNA, the CDR3 is TGTGCCAGCAGCCCAACAGGGGAAGGAGGCTATGGCTACACCTTC.

V is TRBV28 and J is TRBJ1-5; tentative D call: TRBD1 (5 bases). This CDR3 has 12 residues. Deletions cut 5 bases from V and 9 bases from J, with 11 bases between. Germline V gene lookup returns CDR1 MDHEN and CDR2 SYDVKM. The CDR3 nucleotides read TGTGCCAGCAGTGCCCCAGGGTTGCCCCAGCATTTT. As protein: CASSAPGLPQHF. The full variable domain, rest sourced from reference TRBV28 and TRBJ1-5, is DVKVTQSSRYLVKRTGEKVFLECVQDMDHENMFWYRQDPGLGLRLIYFSYDVKMKEKGDIPEGYSVSREKKERFSLILESASTNQTSMYLCASSAPGLPQHFGDGTRLSIL.

The rearrangement links TRBV7-2 to TRBJ2-5; D might be TRBD2 (6 bases). The germline CDR1 and CDR2 sequences are SGHTA and FQGNSA. Trimming removed 10 bases at V and 4 bases at J, with 19 bases between. The CDR3 runs to 14 residues. Here the CDR3 DNA reads TGTGCCACCTCACTTAGCGGTCCGGGAGAGACCCAGTACTTC. Its translation: CATSLSGPGETQYF.

This chain joins TRBV7-2 and TRBJ2-5; D might be TRBD1 (7 bases). Per the germline V gene, CDR1 is SGHTA and CDR2 is FQGNSA. The length of the CDR3 is 15 residues. The V and J ends lost 6 bases and 7 bases respectively, with 21 bases between them. The CDR3 spells CASSYNRGPGGTQYF. The CDR3 nucleotides are TGTGCCAGCAGTTACAACAGGGGTCCCGGGGGGACCCAGTACTTC.